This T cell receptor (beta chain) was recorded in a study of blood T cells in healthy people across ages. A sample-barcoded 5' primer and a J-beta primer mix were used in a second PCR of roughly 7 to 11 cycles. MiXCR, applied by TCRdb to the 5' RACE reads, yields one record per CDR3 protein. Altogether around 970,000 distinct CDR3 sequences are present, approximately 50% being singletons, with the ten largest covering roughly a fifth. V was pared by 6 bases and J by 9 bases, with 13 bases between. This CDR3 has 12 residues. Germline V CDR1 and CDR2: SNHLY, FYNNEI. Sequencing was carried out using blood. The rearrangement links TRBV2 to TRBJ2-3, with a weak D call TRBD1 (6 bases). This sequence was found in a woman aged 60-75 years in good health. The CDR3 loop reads CASRSEGETQYF. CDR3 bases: TGTGCCAGCAGATCCGAGGGGGAGACGCAGTATTTT.